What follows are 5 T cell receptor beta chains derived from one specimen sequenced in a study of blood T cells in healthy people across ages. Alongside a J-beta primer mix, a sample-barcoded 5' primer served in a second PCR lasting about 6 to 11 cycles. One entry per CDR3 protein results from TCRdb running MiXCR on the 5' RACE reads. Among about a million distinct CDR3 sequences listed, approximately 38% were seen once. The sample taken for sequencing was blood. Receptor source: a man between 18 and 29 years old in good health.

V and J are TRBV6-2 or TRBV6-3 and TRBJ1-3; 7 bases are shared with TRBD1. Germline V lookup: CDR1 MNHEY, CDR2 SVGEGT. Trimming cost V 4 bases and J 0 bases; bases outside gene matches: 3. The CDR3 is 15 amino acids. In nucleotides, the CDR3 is TGTGCCAGCAGTTCCCGGACAGGCTCTGGAAACACCATATATTTT. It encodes CASSSRTGSGNTIYF.

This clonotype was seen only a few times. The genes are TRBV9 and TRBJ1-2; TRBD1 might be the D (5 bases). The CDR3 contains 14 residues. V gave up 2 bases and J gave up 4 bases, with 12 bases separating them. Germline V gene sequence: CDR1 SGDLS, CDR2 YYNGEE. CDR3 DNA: TGTGCCAGCAGCGTTGGACAATCGTTCTATGGCTACACCTTC. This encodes CASSVGQSFYGYTF.

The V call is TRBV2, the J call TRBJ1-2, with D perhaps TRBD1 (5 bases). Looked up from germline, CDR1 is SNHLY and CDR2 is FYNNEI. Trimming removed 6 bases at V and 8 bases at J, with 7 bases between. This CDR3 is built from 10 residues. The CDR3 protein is CASRHRGYTF. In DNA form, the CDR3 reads TGTGCCAGCAGGCACAGGGGCTACACCTTC.

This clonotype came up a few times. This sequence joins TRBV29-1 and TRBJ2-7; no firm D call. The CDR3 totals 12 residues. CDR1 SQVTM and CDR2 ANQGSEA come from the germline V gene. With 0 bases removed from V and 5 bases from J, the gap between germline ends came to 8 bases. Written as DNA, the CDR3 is TGCAGCGTTGAAGATGCCTACGACGAGCAGTACTTC. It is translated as CSVEDAYDEQYF.

CDR3 residues: CSARDQKGPGYTF. CDR3 bases: TGCAGTGCTAGAGATCAAAAGGGCCCTGGCTACACCTTC. The genes are TRBV20-1 and TRBJ1-2; D gene unclear. V lost 0 bases and J 7 bases, leaving 12 bases between the germline ends. Germline CDR1 and CDR2: DFQATT and SNEGSKA (reference sequence). There are 13 residues in the CDR3.